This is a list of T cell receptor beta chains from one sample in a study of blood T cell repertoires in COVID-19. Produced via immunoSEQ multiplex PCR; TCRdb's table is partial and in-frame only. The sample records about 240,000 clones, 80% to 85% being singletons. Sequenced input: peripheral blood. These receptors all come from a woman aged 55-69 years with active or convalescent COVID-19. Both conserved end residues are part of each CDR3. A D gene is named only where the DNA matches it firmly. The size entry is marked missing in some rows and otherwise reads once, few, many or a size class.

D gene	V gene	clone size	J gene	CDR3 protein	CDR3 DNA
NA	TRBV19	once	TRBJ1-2	CASSPDSVYGYTF	TGTGCCAGTAGTCCTGACAGCGTCTATGGCTACACCTTC
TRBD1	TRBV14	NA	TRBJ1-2	CASSRDRSRGYTF	TGTGCCAGCAGCCGGGACAGGTCGCGGGGCTACACCTTC
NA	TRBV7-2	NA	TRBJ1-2	CASTDRNYGYTF	TGTGCCAGTACCGACAGAAACTATGGCTACACCTTC
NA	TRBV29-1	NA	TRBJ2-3	CSALESTDTQYF	TGCAGCGCCCTCGAGAGCACAGATACGCAGTATTTT
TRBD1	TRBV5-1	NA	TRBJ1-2	CASSPGTGGDGYTF	TGCGCCAGCAGCCCCGGGACAGGGGGCGATGGCTACACCTTC
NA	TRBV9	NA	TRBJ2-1	CASSPSLAFDYNEQFF	TGTGCCAGCAGCCCTAGCTTAGCATTTGATTACAATGAGCAGTTCTTC
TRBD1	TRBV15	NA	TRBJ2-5	CATSREPTGSETQYF	TGTGCCACCAGCAGGGAACCGACAGGGAGCGAGACCCAGTACTTC
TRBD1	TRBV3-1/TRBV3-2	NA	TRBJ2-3	CASSQGVGTGADTQYF	TGTGCCAGCAGCCAAGGTGTCGGGACAGGGGCAGATACGCAGTATTTT
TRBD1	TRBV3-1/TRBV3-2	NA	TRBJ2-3	CASSDAGTGGDTQYF	TGTGCCAGCAGCGACGCCGGGACAGGGGGAGATACGCAGTATTTT
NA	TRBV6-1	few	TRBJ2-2	CASSEHSTGELFF	TGTGCCAGCAGTGAACACTCCACCGGGGAGCTGTTTTTT
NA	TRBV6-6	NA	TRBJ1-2	CASSRPPTGSTYGYTF	TGTGCCAGCAGTAGGCCCCCCACAGGGTCGACCTATGGCTACACCTTC
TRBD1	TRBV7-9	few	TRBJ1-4	CASSRVERGQKLFF	TGTGCCAGCAGCCGGGTGGAAAGGGGGCAAAAACTGTTTTTT
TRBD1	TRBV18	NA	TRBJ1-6	CASSRDRDEPLHF	TGTGCCAGCTCACGGGACAGGGACGAACCCCTCCACTTT
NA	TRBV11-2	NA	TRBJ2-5	CASRRPGETQYF	TGTGCCAGCAGACGACCCGGGGAGACCCAGTACTTC
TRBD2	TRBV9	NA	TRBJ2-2	CASSVAVSGGNTGELFF	TGTGCCAGCAGCGTAGCGGTTAGCGGGGGAAACACCGGGGAGCTGTTTTTT
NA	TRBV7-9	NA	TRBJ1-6	CASSLGVGSYNSPLHF	TGTGCCAGCAGCTTAGGGGTTGGGAGCTATAATTCACCCCTCCACTTT
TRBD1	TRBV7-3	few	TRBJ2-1	CASSLGQGANNEQFF	TGTGCCAGCAGTCTTGGACAGGGGGCCAACAATGAGCAGTTCTTC
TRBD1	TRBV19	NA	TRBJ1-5	CASTIRTGDEGNQPQHF	TGTGCCAGTACCATACGGACAGGGGATGAGGGCAATCAGCCCCAGCATTTT
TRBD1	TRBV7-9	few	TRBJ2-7	CASSYGQGLYEQYF	TGTGCCAGCAGCTACGGACAGGGGCTCTACGAGCAGTACTTC
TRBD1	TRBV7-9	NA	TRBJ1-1	CASSRPGQGTEAFF	TGTGCCAGCAGCAGACCTGGACAGGGCACTGAAGCTTTCTTT
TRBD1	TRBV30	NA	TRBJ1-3	CAGTGQNSGNTIYF	TGTGCCGGGACAGGGCAGAACTCTGGAAACACCATATATTTT
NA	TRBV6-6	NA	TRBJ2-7	CASRSSSYGEQYF	TGTGCCAGCAGGTCCTCCTCTTACGGTGAGCAGTACTTC
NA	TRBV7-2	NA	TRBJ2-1	CASSLAGVGDYNEQFF	TGTGCCAGCAGCTTAGCAGGGGTCGGAGATTACAATGAGCAGTTCTTC
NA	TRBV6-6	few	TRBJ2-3	CASSTLVGGTGDTQYF	TGTGCCAGCAGTACCCTGGTTGGGGGGACGGGAGATACGCAGTATTTT
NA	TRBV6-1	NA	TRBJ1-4	CASSESRANEKLFF	TGTGCCAGCAGTGAATCGAGGGCTAATGAAAAACTGTTTTTT
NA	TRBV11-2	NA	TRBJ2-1	CASSPPRLQVREQFF	TGTGCCAGCAGCCCACCGCGGCTACAGGTAAGGGAGCAGTTCTTC
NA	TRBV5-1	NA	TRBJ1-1	CASSLEGGSGEAFF	TGCGCCAGCAGCTTGGAGGGCGGGTCAGGTGAAGCTTTCTTT
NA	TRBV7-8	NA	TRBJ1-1	CASSPSPDTEAFF	TGTGCCAGCAGCCCGTCCCCGGACACTGAAGCTTTCTTT
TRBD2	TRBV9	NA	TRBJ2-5	CASSPLGGSQETQYF	TGTGCCAGCAGCCCCCTGGGAGGGAGCCAAGAGACCCAGTACTTC
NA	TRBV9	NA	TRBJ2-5	CASSRTWTVETQYF	TGTGCCAGCAGCCGAACGTGGACAGTTGAGACCCAGTACTTC
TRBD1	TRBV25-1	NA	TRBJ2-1	CASSDYRDRAYNEQFF	TGTGCCAGCAGTGACTACCGGGACAGAGCCTACAATGAGCAGTTCTTC
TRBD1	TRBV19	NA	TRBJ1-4	CASSPQGASNEKLFF	TGTGCCAGTAGTCCCCAGGGGGCCTCTAATGAAAAACTGTTTTTT
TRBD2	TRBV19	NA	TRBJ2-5	CASSIQHAGGRETQYF	TGTGCCAGTAGTATTCAGCACGCGGGGGGGCGGGAGACCCAGTACTTC
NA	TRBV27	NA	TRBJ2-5	CASSLQETQYF	TGTGCCAGCAGTCTGCAAGAGACCCAGTACTTC
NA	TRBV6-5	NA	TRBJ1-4	CASSYGGADEKLFF	TGTGCCAGCAGTTACGGGGGGGCCGATGAAAAACTGTTTTTT
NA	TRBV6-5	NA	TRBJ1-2	CASSQHRANYGYTF	TGTGCCAGCAGCCAACACAGAGCTAACTATGGCTACACCTTC
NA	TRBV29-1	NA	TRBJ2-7	CSVLLPAGSSYEQYF	TGCAGCGTTTTACTACCGGCGGGGTCTAGCTACGAGCAGTACTTC
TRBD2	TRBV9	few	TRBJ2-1	CASSATSGAYNEQFF	TGTGCCAGCAGCGCGACTAGCGGGGCGTACAATGAGCAGTTCTTC
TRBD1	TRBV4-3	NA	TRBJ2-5	CASSQVGTGGKETQYF	TGCGCCAGCAGCCAAGTAGGGACAGGGGGAAAAGAGACCCAGTACTTC
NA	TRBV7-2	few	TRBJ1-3	CASSFDDNSGNTIYF	TGTGCCAGCAGCTTTGACGACAACTCTGGAAACACCATATATTTT
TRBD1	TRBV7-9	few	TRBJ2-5	CASSSADRGFRETQYF	TGTGCCAGCAGCTCCGCGGACAGGGGGTTTAGGGAGACCCAGTACTTC